This TCR beta chain was sequenced for a study of cytomegalovirus exposure and HLA in healthy donors. The donors (healthy individuals) were bone marrow donors. Germline V gene sequence: CDR1 SEHNR, CDR2 FQNEAQ (reference sequence). The CDR3 extends over 16 amino acids. Trimming at V came to 5 bases and at J to 6 bases, leaving 11 bases not matched to a gene. The PCR made use of 60 Vbeta and 13 Jbeta primers. TCRdb's table, derived via immunoSEQ multiplex PCR, lists solely in-frame clones and lacks some. The top ten hold 6.5% to 8.5% of the sample, which has under 100,000 clones, more than 75% seen once.

The V and J genes are TRBV7-9 and TRBJ2-7; TRBD2 aligns across 12 bases. Sequenced: PBMCs. This clonotype originated in a human donor in good health. The CDR3 here is CASSINPSGRAGEQYF. The CDR3 nucleotides read TGTGCCAGCAGCATAAATCCTAGCGGGAGGGCCGGCGAGCAGTACTTC.